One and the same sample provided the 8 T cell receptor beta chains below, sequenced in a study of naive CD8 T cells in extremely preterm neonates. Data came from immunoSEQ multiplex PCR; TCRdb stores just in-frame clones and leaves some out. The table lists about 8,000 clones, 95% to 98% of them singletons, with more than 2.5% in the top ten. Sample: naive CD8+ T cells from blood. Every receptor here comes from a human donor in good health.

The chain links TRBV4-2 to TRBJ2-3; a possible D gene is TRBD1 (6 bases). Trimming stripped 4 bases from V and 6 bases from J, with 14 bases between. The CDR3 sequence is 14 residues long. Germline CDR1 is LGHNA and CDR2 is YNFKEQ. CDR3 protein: CASSRLQGTDTQYF. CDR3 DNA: TGTGCCAGCAGCCGTCTACAGGGAACGGATACGCAGTATTTT.

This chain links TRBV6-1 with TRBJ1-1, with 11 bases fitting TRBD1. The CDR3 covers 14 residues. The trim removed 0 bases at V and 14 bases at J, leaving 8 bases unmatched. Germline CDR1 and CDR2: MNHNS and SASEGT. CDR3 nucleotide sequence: TGTGCCAGCAGTGAAGCTTGGACAGGGGGCGATATCTTCTTT. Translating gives CASSEAWTGGDIFF.

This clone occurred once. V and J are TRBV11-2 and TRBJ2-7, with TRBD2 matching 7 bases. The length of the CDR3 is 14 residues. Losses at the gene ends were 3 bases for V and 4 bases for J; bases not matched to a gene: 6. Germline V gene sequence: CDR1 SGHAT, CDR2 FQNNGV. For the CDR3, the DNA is TGTGCCAGCAGCTTGGAGCGGGGAGAATACGAGCAGTACGTC. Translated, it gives CASSLERGEYEQYV.

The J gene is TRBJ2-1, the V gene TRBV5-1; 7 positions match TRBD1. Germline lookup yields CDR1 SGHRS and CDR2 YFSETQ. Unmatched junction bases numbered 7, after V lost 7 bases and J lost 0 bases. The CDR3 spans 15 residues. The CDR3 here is CASAPTGVSYNEQFF. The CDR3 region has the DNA TGCGCCAGCGCCCCTACAGGGGTCTCCTACAATGAGCAGTTCTTC.

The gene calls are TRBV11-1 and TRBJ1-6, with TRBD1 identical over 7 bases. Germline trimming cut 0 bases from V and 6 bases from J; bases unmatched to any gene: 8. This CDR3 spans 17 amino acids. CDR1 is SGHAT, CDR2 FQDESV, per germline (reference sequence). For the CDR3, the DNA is TGTGCCAGCAGCTTAGCAGCGTACCGGGACAGTAATTCACCCCTCCACTTT. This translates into CASSLAAYRDSNSPLHF.

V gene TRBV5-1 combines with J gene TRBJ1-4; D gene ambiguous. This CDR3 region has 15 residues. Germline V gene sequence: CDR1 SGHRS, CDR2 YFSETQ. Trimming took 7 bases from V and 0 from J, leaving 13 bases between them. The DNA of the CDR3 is TGCGCCAGCCAAGCGGCCCTTGCAACTAATGAAAAACTGTTTTTT. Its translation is CASQAALATNEKLFF.

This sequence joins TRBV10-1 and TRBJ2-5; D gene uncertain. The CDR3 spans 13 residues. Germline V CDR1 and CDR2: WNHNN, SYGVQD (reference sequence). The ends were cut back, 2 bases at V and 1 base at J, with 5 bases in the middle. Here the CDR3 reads CASSEEFQETQYF. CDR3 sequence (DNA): TGCGCCAGCAGTGAGGAGTTCCAAGAGACCCAGTACTTC.

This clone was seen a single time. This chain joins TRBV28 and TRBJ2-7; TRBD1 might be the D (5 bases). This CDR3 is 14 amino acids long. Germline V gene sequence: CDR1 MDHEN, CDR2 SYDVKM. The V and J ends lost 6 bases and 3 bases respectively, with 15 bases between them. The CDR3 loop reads CASSTVGPHYEQYF. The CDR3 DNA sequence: TGTGCCAGCAGCACCGTGGGGCCCCACTACGAGCAGTACTTC.